The 20 T cell receptor beta chains presented below share a single source sample, sequenced in a study of T-cell reconstitution after alpha-beta-depleted transplantation in children. Construction of the TCRbeta library involved unique molecular identifiers. TCRdb re-called the PCR reads with MiXCR, one entry per CDR3 protein. The sample lists 200,000 to 250,000 distinct CDR3 sequences; 9.7% were seen once. Sequenced material: PBMCs from the stem cell graft donor, taken from the stem cell graft. These TCRs come from a human donor who donated a stem cell graft to a child with SCID.

Many counts were recorded for this clonotype. The J gene is TRBJ2-1, the V gene TRBV28; unclear D gene. CDR1 is MDHEN and CDR2 is SYDVKM in the germline V gene. The CDR3 sequence is 17 residues long. V was pared by 0 bases and J by 7 bases, with 19 bases between. The CDR3 DNA reads as TGTGCCAGCAGTTTATGGGCCGGGCGGAACGACAATAATGAGCAGTTCTTC. This translates into CASSLWAGRNDNNEQFF.

The chain employs TRBV6-2 or TRBV6-3 and TRBJ2-1; TRBD2 aligns across 9 bases. Germline CDR1 reads MNHEY; CDR2 reads SVGEGT. V was clipped by 6 bases and J by 4 bases; unmatched bases: 25. The CDR3 runs to 21 residues. CDR3 sequence (DNA): TGTGCCAGCAGGATTGAATTTGACCTAGCGGGGTTCTCGCGGGAGTACAATGAGCAGTTCTTC. Residues: CASRIEFDLAGFSREYNEQFF.

This clonotype was recorded many times. The V call is TRBV5-1, the J call TRBJ2-5; 7 nucleotides line up with TRBD1. In germline, CDR1 is SGHRS, CDR2 YFSETQ. V gave up 5 bases and J gave up 2 bases; unmatched junction bases: 12. The CDR3 runs to 16 residues. In nucleotides, the CDR3 is TGCGCCAGCAGAAGAACCGGGACAGCTTCACAAGAGACCCAGTACTTC. This translates into CASRRTGTASQETQYF.

In this sample, this clonotype turned up many times. The rearrangement joins TRBV5-1 to TRBJ1-1; D not certain. This CDR3 is 12 amino acids long. The V and J ends lost 0 bases and 9 bases respectively, with 9 bases between them. Germline lookup yields CDR1 SGHRS and CDR2 YFSETQ. CDR3: CASSLGQTKAFF. The CDR3 DNA reads as TGCGCCAGCAGCTTGGGACAAACAAAAGCTTTCTTT.

This clonotype was counted ten times or more. V and J are TRBV5-1 and TRBJ2-1; D is perhaps TRBD2 (5 bases). The CDR3 loop spans 14 amino acids. V lost 5 bases, J lost 4 bases, and 13 bases lay in between. Germline CDR1 reads SGHRS; CDR2 reads YFSETQ. The CDR3 protein is CASRTSEVYNEQFF. CDR3 coding DNA: TGCGCCAGCAGAACTAGTGAAGTGTACAATGAGCAGTTCTTC.

This chain connects TRBV7-6 to TRBJ1-4; 7 nucleotides align to TRBD1. The germline V gene has CDR1 SGHVS and CDR2 FNYEAQ. The CDR3 runs 17 residues. V shed 1 base, J shed 1 base, and the junction held 6 bases outside the gene matches. CDR3 DNA sequence: TGTGCCAGCAGCTTAGGAGGGGGCAGACGAACTAATGAAAAACTGTTTTTT. It translates to CASSLGGGRRTNEKLFF.

This clonotype was detected many times. This chain uses TRBV3-1 with TRBJ2-1, with 13 bases identical to TRBD2. Germline V CDR1 and CDR2: LGHDT, YNNKEL (reference sequence). Losses at the gene ends were 4 bases for V and 5 bases for J; bases not matched to a gene: 8. The CDR3 sequence is 17 residues long. For the CDR3, the DNA is TGTGCCAGCAGCCCTCAACCGACTAGCGGGGGGAACAATGAGCAGTTCTTC. As protein: CASSPQPTSGGNNEQFF.

This clonotype was seen at least ten times. The chain employs TRBV20-1 and TRBJ1-2, with TRBD1 matching 12 bases. This CDR3 region has 15 residues. J gave up 4 bases and V 6 bases, and 9 bases lay outside the gene matches. Per the germline V gene, CDR1 is DFQATT and CDR2 is SNEGSKA (reference sequence). CDR3 DNA: TGCAGTGCAGAGGGACAGGGGGCGAGTATCTATGGCTACACCTTC. Translation gives CSAEGQGASIYGYTF.

Note on this clonotype: This could be a read error, since a much larger clone is one nucleotide away. The chain uses TRBV20-1 and TRBJ1-5; the D is unclear. This CDR3 has 12 amino acids. Germline lookup yields CDR1 DFQATT and CDR2 SNEGSKA (reference sequence). CDR3 bases: TGCAGTGCTAGAAGGCGAGATCAGCCCCAGCCTTTT. Its protein is CSARRRDQPQPF.

Ten or more counts support this clonotype. The CDR3 is CASSLGGVWSPLHF. The CDR3 nucleotides are TGTGCCAGCAGTTTGGGTGGGGTATGGTCACCCCTCCACTTT. V is TRBV12-3 or TRBV12-4 and J is TRBJ1-6; D gene ambiguous. V was trimmed by 3 bases and J by 10 bases, leaving 13 bases between them. The CDR3 extends over 14 amino acids.

This clonotype was observed at least ten times. The CDR3 DNA sequence: TGCGCCAGCAGCCTGACAGGGGGAGGATATGGCTACACCTTC. Translation: CASSLTGGGYGYTF. The gene calls are TRBV5-1 and TRBJ1-2; 9 nucleotides align to TRBD1. The V and J ends lost 4 bases and 5 bases, in that order; junction bases with no gene match: 6. This CDR3 is built from 14 residues. From germline, CDR1 is SGHRS and CDR2 YFSETQ.

This clonotype was found many times. The gene calls are TRBV5-1 and TRBJ2-3; D call uncertain. The V and J ends lost 7 bases and 7 bases respectively, with 10 bases between them. Germline-derived CDR1 and CDR2 are SGHRS and YFSETQ. This CDR3 comprises 11 residues. The CDR3 DNA reads as TGCGCCAGCGAAGTAGGGAATACGCAGTATTTT. It specifies CASEVGNTQYF.

Ten or more counts support this clonotype. The gene calls are TRBV30 and TRBJ1-2, with a possible D match to TRBD1 (6 bases). The CDR3 consists of 13 residues. Germline assignment: CDR1 GTSNPN and CDR2 SVGIG (reference sequence). Trimming stripped 0 bases from V and 7 bases from J, with 12 bases between. The CDR3 nucleotides read TGTGCCTGGAGTGTAGTACAGGGTGGTGGCTACACCTTC. It specifies CAWSVVQGGGYTF.

This clonotype was counted ten times or more. The chain is built from TRBV12-3 or TRBV12-4 and TRBJ1-2, with D possibly TRBD1 on 6 matching bases. V was trimmed by 7 bases and J by 7 bases, leaving 16 bases between them. CDR3 length: 13 residues. CDR3 nucleotide sequence: TGTGCCAGCACCCAAAGGACAGCGGTTGGCTACACCTTC. Translated, it gives CASTQRTAVGYTF.

This clonotype was counted at least ten times. The chain is built from TRBV28 and TRBJ1-1; D perhaps matches TRBD1 (5 bases). Trimming took off 3 bases at V and 11 bases at J, with 13 bases between the two ends. CDR3 length: 12 amino acids. Germline V gene lookup returns CDR1 MDHEN and CDR2 SYDVKM. DNA for the CDR3: TGTGCCAGCAGTTTGATCAGGGCGCTTGCTTTCTTT. The encoded protein is CASSLIRALAFF.

This clonotype was counted many times. The chain carries TRBV5-1 and TRBJ1-1; D gene unclear. The CDR3 contains 15 residues. The V end was cut by 3 bases, the J end by 5 bases, with 17 bases between. Germline V CDR1 and CDR2: SGHRS, YFSETQ. The CDR3 region has the DNA TGCGCCAGCAGCTCCGCGCGAGAGGCGGGGACTGAAGCTTTCTTT. Protein: CASSSAREAGTEAFF.

This clonotype was picked up many times. V gene TRBV5-1 combines with J gene TRBJ2-1, with unresolved D. This CDR3 contains 16 residues. Trimming pared 0 bases from V and 0 bases from J, leaving 10 bases between. CDR1 is SGHRS and CDR2 is YFSETQ in the germline V gene. The CDR3 nucleotides are TGCGCCAGCAGCTTGGCCATGCACCCCTCCTACAATGAGCAGTTCTTC. This encodes CASSLAMHPSYNEQFF. The full variable domain, completed using reference TRBV5-1 and TRBJ2-1, is KAGVTQTPRYLIKTRGQQVTLSCSPISGHRSVSWYQQTPGQGLQFLFEYFSETQRNKGNFPGRFSGRQFSNSRSEMNVSTLELGDSALYLCASSLAMHPSYNEQFFGPGTRLTVL.

Regarding this clonotype: This CDR3 fails to terminate in the conserved phenylalanine or tryptophan, so it likely reflects a read error. This chain joins TRBV2 and TRBJ1-1; weak D call: TRBD1 (6 bases). V lost 7 bases to trimming and J lost 0 bases, with 12 bases between them. Germline V gene sequence: CDR1 SNHLY, CDR2 FYNNEI. The CDR3 sequence is 14 residues long. In DNA, the CDR3 is TGTGCCAGCATTATACGGGGGCTGAACACTGAAGCTTTCATT. It encodes CASIIRGLNTEAFI.

This clonotype has at least ten counts. The rearrangement joins TRBV20-1 to TRBJ2-7, with 9 bases lining up with TRBD1. CDR3 length: 14 residues. Trimming took 3 bases from V and 6 from J; bases not matched to a gene: 9. Germline lookup yields CDR1 DFQATT and CDR2 SNEGSKA (reference sequence). In DNA form, the CDR3 reads TGCAGTGCTAGGAAAGGGACAGGGCGTTCCGAGCAGTACTTC. Protein sequence: CSARKGTGRSEQYF.

The J gene is TRBJ2-1, the V gene TRBV29-1, with D hard to call. The CDR3 totals 11 residues. Per the germline V gene, CDR1 is SQVTM and CDR2 is ANQGSEA. In DNA form, the CDR3 reads TGCACCCTAAGCGCTTGGGGTGAGCAGTTCTTC. Translated, it gives CTLSAWGEQFF.